This T cell receptor (beta chain) was obtained from a study of shared clonotypes between healthy human individuals. Sequencing was at deep level. Investigators spread the genomic DNA of each subset evenly over several immunoSEQ plates. Using immunoSEQ multiplex PCR, the repertoire was profiled, and TCRdb retains in-frame clones only, with some absent. The sample holds 850,000 to 1,100,000 clones, approximately 80% seen once. The source of this sequence is a young man in good health. Some clones in this sample may be carry-over from other donors' samples. Sample: memory CD4+ T cells from PBMCs. The subset was: CD45RA-negative fraction.

The CDR3 DNA reads as TGTGCCAGCAGCTTACGGCCCGGGCAGGGACAGCCCCAGCATTTT. Translation: CASSLRPGQGQPQHF. The chain employs TRBV7-3 and TRBJ1-5, with a possible D match to TRBD1 (5 bases). CDR1 SGHTA and CDR2 FQGTGA come from the germline V gene. This CDR3 region has 15 residues. V lost 2 bases and J 7 bases, leaving 15 bases between the germline ends.